These T cell receptor beta chains were read from a single sample in a study of T cell clonotyping in hematopoietic cell transplantation. The assay was immunoSEQ multiplex PCR, and TCRdb's table has in-frame clones only and misses some. This sample has 35,000 to 45,000 clones, with approximately 95% found just once. Material: peripheral blood mononuclear cells, obtained before stem cell transplant. These TCRs come from a man aged 35 to 55 with chronic myeloid leukemia. Some clones in this sample may be carry-over from other donors' samples. Both conserved end residues are part of each CDR3. A D gene is named only where the DNA matches it firmly. The listing skips clone size in some rows; elsewhere it reads once, few, many or a size class.

j_gene: TRBJ2-3
v_gene: TRBV18
abundance: NA
d_gene: TRBD2
CDR3aa: CASSGLAGRTDTQYF
CDR3nt: TGTGCCAGCTCCGGACTAGCGGGGCGAACAGATACGCAGTATTTT

j_gene: TRBJ1-2
v_gene: TRBV4-2
abundance: NA
d_gene: NA
CDR3aa: CASAPGDYGYTF
CDR3nt: TGTGCCAGCGCCCCGGGGGACTATGGCTACACCTTC

j_gene: TRBJ1-2
v_gene: TRBV4-3
abundance: NA
d_gene: TRBD1
CDR3aa: CASSQQGGDRVYGYTF
CDR3nt: TGCGCCAGCAGCCAACAGGGGGGGGACAGGGTCTATGGCTACACCTTC

j_gene: TRBJ2-3
v_gene: TRBV9
abundance: NA
d_gene: TRBD2
CDR3aa: CASSVETSGGTYTDTQYF
CDR3nt: TGTGCCAGCAGCGTAGAAACTAGCGGGGGTACCTACACAGATACGCAGTATTTT

j_gene: TRBJ1-1
v_gene: TRBV19
abundance: NA
d_gene: NA
CDR3aa: CASSYRDWNTEAFF
CDR3nt: TGTGCCAGTAGCTACAGGGATTGGAACACTGAAGCTTTCTTT

j_gene: TRBJ2-3
v_gene: TRBV7-3
abundance: NA
d_gene: TRBD1
CDR3aa: CASSLDRGGDTQYF
CDR3nt: TGTGCCAGCAGCTTAGACAGGGGTGGAGATACGCAGTATTTT

j_gene: TRBJ1-5
v_gene: TRBV4-3
abundance: NA
d_gene: NA
CDR3aa: CASSQGGGNNQPQHF
CDR3nt: TGCGCCAGCAGCCAAGGGGGAGGAAATAATCAGCCCCAGCATTTT

j_gene: TRBJ1-2
v_gene: TRBV9
abundance: NA
d_gene: TRBD1
CDR3aa: CASSVATGRQGKDGYTF
CDR3nt: TGTGCCAGCAGCGTAGCTACGGGGAGACAGGGGAAGGATGGCTACACCTTC

j_gene: TRBJ2-3
v_gene: TRBV7-3
abundance: NA
d_gene: NA
CDR3aa: CASSLMSGGTDTQYF
CDR3nt: TGTGCCAGCAGCTTAATGTCCGGGGGCACAGATACGCAGTATTTT

j_gene: TRBJ1-1
v_gene: TRBV5-4
abundance: NA
d_gene: NA
CDR3aa: CASSSLRTRGTEAFF
CDR3nt: TGTGCCAGCAGCTCTTTGCGGACCCGAGGCACTGAAGCTTTCTTT

j_gene: TRBJ2-2
v_gene: TRBV19
abundance: NA
d_gene: NA
CDR3aa: CASSIGVLAGELFF
CDR3nt: TGTGCCAGTAGTATAGGGGTCTTGGCCGGGGAGCTGTTTTTT

j_gene: TRBJ1-1
v_gene: TRBV30
abundance: NA
d_gene: NA
CDR3aa: CAWSVRYVSDTEAFF
CDR3nt: TGTGCCTGGAGTGTCCGATACGTGTCCGACACTGAAGCTTTCTTT

j_gene: TRBJ2-1
v_gene: TRBV4-2
abundance: once
d_gene: NA
CDR3aa: CASSQDEGGREQFF
CDR3nt: TGTGCCAGCAGCCAAGACGAAGGGGGGAGGGAGCAGTTCTTC

j_gene: TRBJ1-5
v_gene: TRBV28
abundance: NA
d_gene: TRBD1
CDR3aa: CASTPGQLNQPQHF
CDR3nt: TGTGCCAGCACCCCGGGACAGTTAAATCAGCCCCAGCATTTT

j_gene: TRBJ1-4
v_gene: TRBV9
abundance: once
d_gene: NA
CDR3aa: CASSDSRNEKLFF
CDR3nt: TGTGCCAGCAGCGACAGCCGTAATGAAAAACTGTTTTTT

j_gene: TRBJ2-7
v_gene: TRBV7-2
abundance: NA
d_gene: TRBD2
CDR3aa: CASSPSGGSNEQYF
CDR3nt: TGTGCCAGCAGCCCTAGCGGGGGGAGCAACGAGCAGTACTTC

j_gene: TRBJ2-7
v_gene: TRBV7-3
abundance: NA
d_gene: NA
CDR3aa: CASSGGGAATPYEQYF
CDR3nt: TGTGCCAGCAGCGGAGGGGGAGCCGCAACTCCCTACGAGCAGTACTTC

j_gene: TRBJ2-2
v_gene: TRBV5-6
abundance: NA
d_gene: NA
CDR3aa: CASSLVTAGELFF
CDR3nt: TGTGCCAGCAGCTTGGTGACCGCCGGGGAGCTGTTTTTT

j_gene: TRBJ2-3
v_gene: TRBV2
abundance: NA
d_gene: NA
CDR3aa: CASDSTDTQYF
CDR3nt: TGTGCCAGTGACAGCACAGATACGCAGTATTTT

j_gene: TRBJ2-1
v_gene: TRBV7-8
abundance: NA
d_gene: NA
CDR3aa: CASSPLSYNEQFF
CDR3nt: TGTGCCAGCAGTCCTTTGTCTTACAATGAGCAGTTCTTC

j_gene: TRBJ1-1
v_gene: TRBV5-1
abundance: NA
d_gene: NA
CDR3aa: CASSFSPLGYMNTEAFF
CDR3nt: TGCGCCAGCAGCTTTTCGCCCCTTGGATATATGAACACTGAAGCTTTCTTT

j_gene: TRBJ1-2
v_gene: TRBV9
abundance: NA
d_gene: NA
CDR3aa: CASSDAEALRRGYTF
CDR3nt: TGTGCCAGCAGCGATGCAGAGGCGTTACGGCGGGGCTACACCTTC

j_gene: TRBJ2-5
v_gene: TRBV18
abundance: once
d_gene: TRBD2
CDR3aa: CASSPPAAGGQETQYF
CDR3nt: TGTGCCAGCTCACCACCGGCTGCGGGGGGGCAAGAGACCCAGTACTTC

j_gene: TRBJ2-5
v_gene: TRBV5-1
abundance: NA
d_gene: NA
CDR3aa: CASSYSGGETQYF
CDR3nt: TGCGCCAGCAGCTATTCTGGGGGAGAGACCCAGTACTTC

j_gene: TRBJ1-3
v_gene: TRBV4-3
abundance: NA
d_gene: NA
CDR3aa: CASSQDMGRYSGNTIYF
CDR3nt: TGCGCCAGCAGCCAAGACATGGGGCGGTACTCTGGAAACACCATATATTTT

j_gene: TRBJ2-7
v_gene: TRBV4-1
abundance: NA
d_gene: NA
CDR3aa: CASSQDPRGPDEQYF
CDR3nt: TGCGCCAGCAGCCAAGATCCCCGGGGGCCGGACGAGCAGTACTTC

j_gene: TRBJ1-1
v_gene: TRBV29-1
abundance: NA
d_gene: TRBD1
CDR3aa: CSAHTTGAEAFF
CDR3nt: TGCAGCGCCCATACGACAGGGGCCGAAGCTTTCTTT

j_gene: TRBJ2-7
v_gene: TRBV19
abundance: NA
d_gene: TRBD1
CDR3aa: CASSTDRGSSEQYF
CDR3nt: TGTGCCAGTAGTACCGACAGGGGGTCAAGCGAGCAGTACTTC

j_gene: TRBJ2-2
v_gene: TRBV7-7
abundance: NA
d_gene: NA
CDR3aa: CASSLLGPTNTGELFF
CDR3nt: TGTGCCAGCAGCTTACTGGGACCGACGAACACCGGGGAGCTGTTTTTT

j_gene: TRBJ2-7
v_gene: TRBV4-3
abundance: NA
d_gene: NA
CDR3aa: CASSQEGWAEQYF
CDR3nt: TGCGCCAGCAGCCAAGAAGGCTGGGCCGAGCAGTACTTC